This is a list of T cell receptor beta chains from one sample in a study of synovial regulatory T cells in juvenile arthritis. Assay: immunoSEQ multiplex PCR; the TCRdb copy retains only in-frame clones and omits some. This listing includes approximately 9,500 clones. Input material: Treg cells from blood. These receptors originate from a donor aged 2-29 years with juvenile idiopathic arthritis. Each CDR3 is given with its conserved first and last residue. For some rows the clone size is stated as once, few or many, or as a class when expanded; others skip it.

abundance	j_gene	v_gene	CDR3aa
NA	TRBJ1-1	TRBV18	CASSPAGGLNTEAFF
NA	TRBJ1-5	TRBV7-2	CASRFPGGDQPQHF
NA	TRBJ2-1	TRBV11-2	CASSRRLAGDEQFF
NA	TRBJ1-1	TRBV2	CASIGSHEAFF
NA	TRBJ2-7	TRBV7-9	CASSLAKGSYEQYF
NA	TRBJ1-1	TRBV7-2	CASSLSRGWGTEAFF
NA	TRBJ2-7	TRBV10-3	CAIRDRGLTYEQYF
NA	TRBJ2-1	TRBV19	CASSQRGRLFNEQFF
NA	TRBJ1-2	TRBV10-3	CAISESKGDGYTF
medium-sized	TRBJ1-1	TRBV27	CASTPDRGRTEAFF
NA	TRBJ2-1	TRBV29-1	CSPPWGQGSKGQFF
NA	TRBJ1-2	TRBV11-2	CASSLPGGGGYTF
NA	TRBJ1-6	TRBV5-1	CASSSSQGYNSPLHF
NA	TRBJ2-1	TRBV5-1	CASSRGESRDRANEQFF
NA	TRBJ2-7	TRBV20-1	CSASLLEQYF
NA	TRBJ2-3	TRBV14	CASSPIIGSRSLSTDTQYF
NA	TRBJ2-1	TRBV18	CASTLSGGALNEQFF
NA	TRBJ1-1	TRBV30	CAWSVRWSGYRWASTEAFF
NA	TRBJ2-1	TRBV7-6	CASSARPSGQGYNEQFF
NA	TRBJ1-3	TRBV10-1	CASSESTGLRNTIYF
NA	TRBJ2-7	TRBV11-2	CASSLGRDRRDEQYF
NA	TRBJ2-1	TRBV18	CASSPLTSLAGERTYGARYNEQFF
NA	TRBJ2-1	TRBV19	CASTQKPGLAGGLSSYNEQFF
NA	TRBJ2-5	TRBV30	CAWSPRDREYF
NA	TRBJ2-6	TRBV7-2	CASSSQNLAGANVLTF
NA	TRBJ2-2	TRBV5-1	CASSPLAGGVTGELFF
NA	TRBJ1-5	TRBV30	CAWAGQGDQPQHF
NA	TRBJ2-6	TRBV5-1	CASSLVAAHRVSGANVLTF
NA	TRBJ2-1	TRBV5-1	CASSWGDEQFF
NA	TRBJ2-2	TRBV5-1	CASSLEGGDWELFF
NA	TRBJ1-3	TRBV4-3	CASSQGYSGNTIYF
NA	TRBJ2-1	TRBV7-2	CASSLVRGLAAFFYNEQFF
NA	TRBJ2-7	TRBV15	CATSRGGDFHEQYF
NA	TRBJ1-1	TRBV12-5	CASGLVQWYTEAFF
NA	TRBJ2-3	TRBV29-1	CSVVGAVGPDTQYF
NA	TRBJ2-7	TRBV7-2	CASSFGPPYEQYF
NA	TRBJ2-1	TRBV7-8	CASSLGGGAQYNEQFF
NA	TRBJ1-3	TRBV6-6	CATAPGTVGNTIYF
NA	TRBJ2-7	TRBV20-1	CSAEEAYEQYF
NA	TRBJ2-1	TRBV30	CAWNLGYNEQFF
NA	TRBJ2-7	TRBV5-6	CASSLFVWKVTIEQYF
NA	TRBJ1-4	TRBV10-3	CAIRQGANEKLFF
NA	TRBJ1-1	TRBV5-1	CASSLEAANTEAFF
NA	TRBJ2-6	TRBV10-3	CAISVGQPLSGANVLTF
NA	TRBJ2-7	TRBV30	CAWSARYEQYF
NA	TRBJ2-3	TRBV7-9	CASTRDRGRDTQYF
NA	TRBJ2-1	TRBV10-3	CAISNGGGAYEQFF
NA	TRBJ2-6	TRBV11-2	CASSYRDRFSGANVLTF
NA	TRBJ2-7	TRBV5-1	CASSPNFHNEQYF
NA	TRBJ1-1	TRBV19	CASRNRGGNTEAFF
NA	TRBJ2-5	TRBV7-8	CASSRPDRATQETQYF
NA	TRBJ2-5	TRBV11-2	CASSRPGQVQETQYF
NA	TRBJ2-7	TRBV4-1	CASSQDPEETYEQYF
NA	TRBJ1-3	TRBV19	CASRFAGASGNTIYF
NA	TRBJ1-1	TRBV10-3	CAGGDGYTEAFF
NA	TRBJ2-7	TRBV7-2	CASREGLPSYEQYF
NA	TRBJ2-7	TRBV14	CASSQSGGGAVYEQYF
NA	TRBJ2-3	TRBV2	CASTGSAGWKSTDTQYF
NA	TRBJ2-2	TRBV9	CASRFPDYAGRTGELFF